The 3 T cell receptor beta chains below were found in one sample sequenced in a study of human T cells and chemical hapten exposure. TCRdb re-derived calls from the RACE reads in MiXCR, one entry per CDR3 protein. The sample yields about 96,000 distinct CDR3 sequences, 9.3% seen once. Sample time point: patch test 2, 6 weeks after DPC sensitization. Treatment described: therapeutic diphenylcyclopropenone sensitization with weekly scalp DPC. This sample comprised whole blood, obtained in connection with sensitization to the hapten diphenylcyclopropenone (DPC). The receptors derive from a woman in her forties with alopecia areata. Some clones in this sample may be carry-over from other donors' samples.

This chain joins TRBV7-9 and TRBJ1-5; D is unclear. CDR3 length equals 12 residues. Germline V gene lookup returns CDR1 SEHNR and CDR2 FQNEAQ (reference sequence). Trimming removed 4 bases at V and 4 bases at J, with 5 bases between. This CDR3 reads CASSSLNQPQHF. As DNA, the CDR3 is TGTGCCAGCAGCTCCCTAAATCAGCCCCAGCATTTT.

The chain uses TRBV28 and TRBJ2-7, with D unresolved. The germline V and J ends were trimmed by 4 bases and 3 bases, with 19 bases remaining between them. CDR1 MDHEN and CDR2 SYDVKM come from the germline V gene. CDR3 length equals 16 residues. The CDR3 loop reads CASSSPYEVALYEQYF. DNA for the CDR3: TGTGCCAGCAGTTCCCCATATGAGGTAGCCCTCTACGAGCAGTACTTC.

Of note for this clonotype: A clone one base away is much larger, so this may be a read error. The rearrangement links TRBV7-9 to TRBJ2-7; TRBD1 aligns across 11 bases. Germline V gene lookup returns CDR1 SEHNR and CDR2 FQNEAQ (reference sequence). The junction had 3 bases not matched to a gene; V was cut back by 2 bases and J by 6 bases. This CDR3 spans 14 amino acids. DNA of the CDR3: TGTGCCAGCAGCTTAACCGGGACAGGGGGCGAGCAGTACTTC. Translation gives CASSLTGTGGEQYF. Complete variable domain (other parts from reference TRBV7-9 and TRBJ2-7): DTGVSQNPRHKITKRGQNVTFRCDPISEHNRLYWYRQTLGQGPEFLTYFQNEAQLEKSRLLSDRFSAERPKGSFSTLEIQRTEQGDSAMYLCASSLTGTGGEQYFGPGTRLTVT.